This record covers a single T cell receptor beta chain. Its specificity is unknown. With a J-beta primer mix and a sample-barcoded 5' primer, a second PCR ran 7 to 11 cycles. Every single cDNA molecule received a tag from a template-switch adaptor with 12 random nucleotides. MiXCR was run by TCRdb on the 5' RACE reads, yielding one entry per CDR3 protein. Among approximately 800,000 distinct CDR3 sequences listed, approximately 65% were seen once. V was trimmed by 2 bases and J by 1 base, leaving 12 bases between them. This CDR3 region has 15 residues. These data are taken from a study of blood T cells in healthy people across ages. Broader study findings: When set beside aged donors, long-lived donors presented more naive CD4+ cells and higher diversity.

Donors ranged from about 6 to 90 years old and were healthy Caucasians in Russia. The receptor comes from a young man in good health. The sample comprised blood. This chain joins TRBV12-3 or TRBV12-4 and TRBJ2-7, with a weak D call TRBD1 (6 bases). In DNA form, the CDR3 reads TGTGCCAGCAGTTTATTTAACAGGGTTTCCTACGAGCAGTACTTC. Protein: CASSLFNRVSYEQYF.